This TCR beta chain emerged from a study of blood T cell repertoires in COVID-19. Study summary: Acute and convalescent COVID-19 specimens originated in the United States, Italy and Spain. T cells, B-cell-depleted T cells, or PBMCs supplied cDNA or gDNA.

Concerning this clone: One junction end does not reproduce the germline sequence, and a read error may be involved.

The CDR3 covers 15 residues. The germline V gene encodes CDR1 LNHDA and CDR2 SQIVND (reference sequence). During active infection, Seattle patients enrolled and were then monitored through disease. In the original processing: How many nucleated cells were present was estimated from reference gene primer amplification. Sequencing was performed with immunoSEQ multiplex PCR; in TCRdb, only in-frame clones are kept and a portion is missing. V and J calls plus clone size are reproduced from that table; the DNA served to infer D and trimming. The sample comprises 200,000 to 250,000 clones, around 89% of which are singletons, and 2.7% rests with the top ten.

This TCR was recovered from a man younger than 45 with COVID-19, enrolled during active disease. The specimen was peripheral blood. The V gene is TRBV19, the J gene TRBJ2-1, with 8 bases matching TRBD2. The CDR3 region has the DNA TGTGCGAGTACAGTAGGGAGCGGGGGCTGGGGGGAGCAGTTCTTC. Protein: CASTVGSGGWGEQFF.